The 16 T cell receptor beta chains in this list originate from one sample, sequenced in a study of blood T cells in healthy people across ages (dated by TCRdb to the mid-2010s). Preparation of the library involved 5' RACE. These reads were obtained on an Illumina HiSeq 2500. A second PCR of 7 to 11 cycles was performed with a sample-barcoded 5' primer and a J-beta primer mix. TCRdb handled the public reads itself, with Q25 trimming in fastp and clone calling in MiXCR, and kept productive beta chains. Entries that share a CDR3 protein sequence are merged under the most common genes and DNA. This sample lists over a million distinct CDR3 sequences; roughly 40% were detected once. The ten largest clonotypes hold under 8% of the sample. Sequencing input: blood. All receptors come from a woman younger than 30 in good health.

The table lists this clonotype with a count of one. V gene TRBV7-9 combines with J gene TRBJ2-5; D is possibly TRBD1 or TRBD2 (5 bases each). The DNA matches TRBJ2-7 better at its end, which makes the J call doubtful. The length of the CDR3 is 12 residues. Germline V gene sequence: CDR1 SEHNR, CDR2 FQNEAQ (reference sequence). This CDR3 reads CASEGRAYEQYF. The CDR3 nucleotides are TGTGCCAGCGAGGGACGGGCCTACGAGCAGTACTTC.

A few counts support this clonotype. The rearrangement joins TRBV3-1 to TRBJ2-7, with 7 bases lining up with TRBD2. With 1 base clipped from V and 8 bases from J, the junction kept 11 bases outside the gene matches. CDR1 is LGHDT, CDR2 YNNKEL, per germline (reference sequence). The CDR3 spans 15 residues. CDR3: CASSQGTSAVKKQYF. For the CDR3, the DNA is TGTGCCAGCAGCCAAGGCACTAGCGCGGTTAAGAAGCAGTACTTC.

This chain joins TRBV3-1 and TRBJ2-1; 12 bases map to TRBD2. The V gene end was trimmed by 2 bases and the J gene end by 4 bases; junction bases not matched to a gene: 9. The CDR3 spans 18 residues. The germline gives CDR1 LGHDT, CDR2 YNNKEL (reference sequence). The DNA of the CDR3 is TGTGCCAGCAGCCAACGGGTCCCCCTAGCGGGGGGGTACAATGAGCAGTTCTTC. This sequence encodes CASSQRVPLAGGYNEQFF.

This clonotype was recorded a few times. The CDR3 DNA is TGCAGCGTTGATCCTAGCGGGAGCCGTGGTGGGAGTGTGCACGAGCAGTACTTC. Amino acid sequence: CSVDPSGSRGGSVHEQYF. The rearrangement joins TRBV29-1 to TRBJ2-7; 10 bases are a match to TRBD2. V gave up 3 bases and J gave up 5 bases; unmatched junction bases: 19. Germline V gene lookup returns CDR1 SQVTM and CDR2 ANQGSEA. CDR3 length equals 18 residues.

V and J are TRBV6-2 or TRBV6-3 and TRBJ2-1; possibly TRBD2 for D (5 bases). The length of the CDR3 is 19 residues. CDR1 MNHEY and CDR2 SVGEGT come from the germline V gene. V lost 5 bases to trimming and J lost 0 bases, with 23 bases between them. The DNA for the CDR3 is TGTGCCAGCAGTAAGGGCGCTAAGGGAGCGGCAAGCTCCTACAATGAGCAGTTCTTC. This gives the protein CASSKGAKGAASSYNEQFF.

This clonotype was observed a few times. The V and J genes are TRBV6-2 or TRBV6-3 and TRBJ2-5; possible D gene TRBD1, 6 bases. The germline CDR1 and CDR2 sequences are MNHEY and SVGEGT. The CDR3 runs 14 residues. Trimming pared 2 bases from V and 5 bases from J, leaving 12 bases between. CDR3 bases: TGTGCCAGCAGTTACGGACAGAAGGGGGAGACCCAGTACTTC. It codes for CASSYGQKGETQYF.

This chain connects TRBV5-6 to TRBJ2-3; D might be TRBD1 or TRBD2, each matching 5 bases. Trimming pared 4 bases from V and 5 bases from J, leaving 8 bases between. CDR1 is SGHDT, CDR2 YYEEEE, per germline. This CDR3 has 12 amino acids. Here the CDR3 reads CASSRGVDTQYF. In DNA, the CDR3 is TGTGCCAGCAGCAGAGGGGTAGATACGCAGTATTTT.

This clonotype was seen a few times. The J gene is TRBJ2-1, the V gene TRBV5-6, with 7 positions matching TRBD1. J gave up 4 bases and V 6 bases, and 7 bases lay outside the gene matches. Per the germline V gene, CDR1 is SGHDT and CDR2 is YYEEEE. The CDR3 is 14 residues long. The CDR3 here is CASTRVTGYNEQFF. Here the CDR3 DNA reads TGTGCCAGCACCCGGGTGACAGGGTACAATGAGCAGTTCTTC.

This clonotype was seen more than once but under ten times. This sequence joins TRBV5-4 and TRBJ2-7; 12 bases are a match to TRBD1. V was clipped by 0 bases and J by 5 bases; unmatched bases: 3. CDR3 length: 15 residues. Per germline, CDR1 SGHNT and CDR2 YYREEE (reference sequence). CDR3 loop: CASSLEGTGGNEQYF. The CDR3 DNA is TGTGCCAGCAGCTTGGAGGGGACAGGGGGCAACGAGCAGTACTTC.

The chain joins TRBV20-1 to TRBJ2-1, with 12 bases fitting TRBD2. This CDR3 has 14 residues. CDR1 and CDR2 (germline): DFQATT, SNEGSKA (reference sequence). After removal of 6 bases from V and 7 bases from J, the junction contained 7 bases not matched to a gene. The CDR3, as DNA: TGCAGTGCACCCCGGACTAGCGGGGCGAATGAGCAGTTCTTC. It encodes CSAPRTSGANEQFF.

This clonotype was observed a few times. The chain uses TRBV5-4 and TRBJ2-1, with D tentatively TRBD2 (5 bases). Trimming left V 0 bases short and J 3 bases short, with 13 bases between. Germline V gene data show CDR1 as SGHNT and CDR2 as YYREEE (reference sequence). The CDR3 runs 16 residues. Here the CDR3 reads CASSLESAAGYNEQFF. CDR3 coding DNA: TGTGCCAGCAGCTTGGAGTCAGCGGCTGGCTACAATGAGCAGTTCTTC.

The table lists this clonotype with a few counts. V and J are TRBV6-5 and TRBJ2-3, with D unclear. Trimming removed 8 bases from V and 10 bases from J, with 19 bases in between. The CDR3 loop spans 13 amino acids. Germline CDR1 MNHEY, CDR2 SVGAGI. CDR3 loop: CASRRGAGSAQYF. The DNA of the CDR3 is TGTGCCAGCCGACGAGGCGCCGGGTCGGCGCAGTATTTT.

This clonotype was recorded a few times. V and J are TRBV11-1 and TRBJ2-1; 7 nucleotides match TRBD2. Trimming removed 5 bases from V and 5 bases from J; junction bases left unmatched: 12. This CDR3 region has 16 residues. Germline lookup yields CDR1 SGHAT and CDR2 FQDESV (reference sequence). CDR3 nucleotide sequence: TGTGCCAGCAGCCTCCGCCCGGGACTAAGGGACAATGAGCAGTTCTTC. Translation gives CASSLRPGLRDNEQFF.

V usage is TRBV12-3 or TRBV12-4 and J usage is TRBJ2-3; perhaps D is TRBD1 or TRBD2 (5 bases each). This CDR3 contains 15 residues. With 4 bases removed from V and 7 bases from J, the gap between germline ends came to 18 bases. The CDR3 here is CASSCKGVGAYTQYF. In DNA, the CDR3 is TGTGCCAGCAGTTGCAAAGGGGTCGGGGCCTATACGCAGTATTTT.

This clonotype was observed a handful of times. This rearrangement joins TRBV10-2 to TRBJ2-1; no clear D gene. The length of the CDR3 is 13 residues. Per the germline V gene, CDR1 is WSHSY and CDR2 is SAAADI. Trimming stripped 7 bases from V and 4 bases from J, with 11 bases between. The CDR3 here is CASTGSRYNEQFF. CDR3 coding DNA: TGCGCCAGCACCGGTTCGAGATACAATGAGCAGTTCTTC.

This clonotype was detected once. The CDR3 DNA follows: TGTGCCAGCAGTTCTACTTGCGGTGGAAGCAGCACAGATACGCAGTATTTT. The encoded protein is CASSSTCGGSSTDTQYF. The V and J genes are TRBV12-3 or TRBV12-4 and TRBJ2-3, with D unresolved. The CDR3 contains 17 residues. V was pared by 4 bases and J by 0 bases, with 17 bases between.